This T cell receptor beta chain stems from a study of OX40 agonist ivuxolimab in advanced cancers. In the study overall: Partial response was recorded in three patients: one hepatocellular carcinoma and two cutaneous melanoma cases. Whole-study findings and limits: CD4+ and CD8+ T cells in blood underwent clonal expansion by week 6 at 0.1 to 3.0 mg/kg. Clonal expansion in partial responders at 0.1-3.0 mg/kg ranked among the lowest.

As concerns this clone: Antigen specificity is unknown.

Only in-frame clones appear in the TCRdb table, and some are missing; sequencing was by immunoSEQ multiplex PCR. The repertoire consists of roughly 40,000 clones, with about 88% occurring once and the leading ten covering 13%. Germline V gene sequence: CDR1 SGHRS, CDR2 YFSETQ. The CDR3 spans 15 residues. V was trimmed by 3 bases and J by 10 bases, leaving 19 bases between them. This sequence was found in an adult with an advanced solid tumor such as melanoma, head and neck, liver or kidney cancer. Here the sequenced sample was CD4+ or CD8+ T cells sorted from blood, taken in a trial of the OX40 agonist ivuxolimab. The rearrangement links TRBV5-1 to TRBJ1-4, with D perhaps matching TRBD1 (6 bases). The CDR3 DNA reads as TGCGCCAGCAGCTATTCGGAGGGGGGACTCGGAAAACTGTTTTTT. Translation: CASSYSEGGLGKLFF.